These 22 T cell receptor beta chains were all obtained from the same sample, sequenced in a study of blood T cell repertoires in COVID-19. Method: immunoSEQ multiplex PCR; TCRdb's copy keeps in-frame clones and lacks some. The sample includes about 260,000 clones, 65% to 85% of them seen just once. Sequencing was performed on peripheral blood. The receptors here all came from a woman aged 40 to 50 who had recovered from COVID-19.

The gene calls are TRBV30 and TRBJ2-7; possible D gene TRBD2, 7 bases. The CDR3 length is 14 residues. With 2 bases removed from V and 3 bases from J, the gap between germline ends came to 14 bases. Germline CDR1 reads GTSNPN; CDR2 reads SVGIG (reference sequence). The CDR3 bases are TGTGCCTGGAGTCCTAGGGGGGGAGGCTACGAGCAGTACTTC. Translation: CAWSPRGGGYEQYF.

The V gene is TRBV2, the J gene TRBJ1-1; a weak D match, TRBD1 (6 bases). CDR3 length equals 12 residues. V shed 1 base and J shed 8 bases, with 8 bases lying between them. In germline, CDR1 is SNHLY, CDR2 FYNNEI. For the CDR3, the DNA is TGTGCCAGCAGTGAAGGGACAGCCGAAGCTTTCTTT. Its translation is CASSEGTAEAFF.

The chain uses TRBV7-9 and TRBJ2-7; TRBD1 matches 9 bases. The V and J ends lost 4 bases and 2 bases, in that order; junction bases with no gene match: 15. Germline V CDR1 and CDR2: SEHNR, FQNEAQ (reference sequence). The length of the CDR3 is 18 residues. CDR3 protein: CASSSPSGTGTLPYEQYF. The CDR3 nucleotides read TGTGCCAGCAGCTCTCCTTCCGGGACAGGGACTCTCCCCTACGAGCAGTACTTC.

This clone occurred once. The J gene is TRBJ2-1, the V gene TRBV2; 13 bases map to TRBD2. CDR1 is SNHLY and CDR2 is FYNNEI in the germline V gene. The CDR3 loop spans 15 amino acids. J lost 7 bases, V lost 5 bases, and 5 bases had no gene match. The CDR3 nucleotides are TGTGCCAGCAGTCGAAGACTAGCGGGGGGTAATGAGCAGTTCTTC. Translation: CASSRRLAGGNEQFF.

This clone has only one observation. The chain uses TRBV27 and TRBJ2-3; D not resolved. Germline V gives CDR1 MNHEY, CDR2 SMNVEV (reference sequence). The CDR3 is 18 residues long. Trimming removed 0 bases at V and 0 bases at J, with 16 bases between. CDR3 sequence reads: CASSLSPGIFASTDTQYF. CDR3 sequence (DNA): TGTGCCAGCAGTTTATCACCAGGTATTTTTGCTAGCACAGATACGCAGTATTTT.

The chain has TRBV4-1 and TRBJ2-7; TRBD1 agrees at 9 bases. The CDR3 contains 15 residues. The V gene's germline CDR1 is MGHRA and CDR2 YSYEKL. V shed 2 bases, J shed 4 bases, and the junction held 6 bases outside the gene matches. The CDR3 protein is CASSQPTGGLYEQYF. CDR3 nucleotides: TGCGCCAGCAGCCAACCTACAGGGGGCCTATACGAGCAGTACTTC.

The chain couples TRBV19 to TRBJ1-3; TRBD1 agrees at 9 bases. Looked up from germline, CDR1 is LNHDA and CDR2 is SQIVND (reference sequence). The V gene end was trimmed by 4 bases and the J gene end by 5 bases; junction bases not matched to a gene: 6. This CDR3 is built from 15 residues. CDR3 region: CASSTGTGKRNTIYF. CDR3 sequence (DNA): TGTGCCAGTAGTACGGGGACAGGGAAACGAAACACCATATATTTT.

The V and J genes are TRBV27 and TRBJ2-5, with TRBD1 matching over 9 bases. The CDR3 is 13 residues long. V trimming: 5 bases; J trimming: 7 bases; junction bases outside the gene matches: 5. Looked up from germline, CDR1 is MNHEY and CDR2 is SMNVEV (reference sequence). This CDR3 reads CASSRTGEATQYF. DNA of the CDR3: TGTGCCAGCAGTCGGACAGGGGAAGCGACCCAGTACTTC.

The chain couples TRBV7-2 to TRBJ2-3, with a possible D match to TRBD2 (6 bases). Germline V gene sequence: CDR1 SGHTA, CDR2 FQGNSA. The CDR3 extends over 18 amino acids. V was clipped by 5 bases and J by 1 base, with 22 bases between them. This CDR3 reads CASSPGGPFVGRTDTQYF. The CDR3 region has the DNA TGTGCCAGCAGCCCAGGAGGGCCGTTTGTGGGACGCACAGATACGCAGTATTTT.

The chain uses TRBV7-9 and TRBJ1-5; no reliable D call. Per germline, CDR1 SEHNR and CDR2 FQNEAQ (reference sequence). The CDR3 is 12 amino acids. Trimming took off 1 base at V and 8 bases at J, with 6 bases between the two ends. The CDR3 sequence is CASSLGRKPQHF. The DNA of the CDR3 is TGTGCCAGCAGCTTAGGGAGAAAGCCCCAGCATTTT.

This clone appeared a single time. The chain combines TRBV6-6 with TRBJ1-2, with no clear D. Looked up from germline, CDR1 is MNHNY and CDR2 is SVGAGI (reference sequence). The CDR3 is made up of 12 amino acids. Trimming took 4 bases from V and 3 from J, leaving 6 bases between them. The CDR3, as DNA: TGTGCCAGCAGTTCGACTGACTATGGCTACACCTTC. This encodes CASSSTDYGYTF.

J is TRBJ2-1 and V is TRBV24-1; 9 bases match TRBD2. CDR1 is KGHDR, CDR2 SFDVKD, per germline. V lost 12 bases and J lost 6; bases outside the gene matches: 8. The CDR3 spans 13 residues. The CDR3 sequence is CASRGGASNEQFF. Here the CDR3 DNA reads TGTGCCTCACGCGGGGGGGCCTCCAATGAGCAGTTCTTC.

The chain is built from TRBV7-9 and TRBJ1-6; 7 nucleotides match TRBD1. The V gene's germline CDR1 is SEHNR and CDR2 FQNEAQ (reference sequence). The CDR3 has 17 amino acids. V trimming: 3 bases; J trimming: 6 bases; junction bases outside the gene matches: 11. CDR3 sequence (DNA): TGTGCCAGCAGCTTCGCCGGGACAGCCAGCGCTAATTCACCCCTCCACTTT. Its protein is CASSFAGTASANSPLHF.

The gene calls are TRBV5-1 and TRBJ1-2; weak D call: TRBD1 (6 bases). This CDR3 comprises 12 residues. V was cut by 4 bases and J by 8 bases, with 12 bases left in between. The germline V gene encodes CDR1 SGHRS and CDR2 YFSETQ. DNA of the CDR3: TGCGCCAGCAGCCCCGGGACACGGGGCTACACCTTC. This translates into CASSPGTRGYTF. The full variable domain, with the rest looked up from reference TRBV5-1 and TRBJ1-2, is KAGVTQTPRYLIKTRGQQVTLSCSPISGHRSVSWYQQTPGQGLQFLFEYFSETQRNKGNFPGRFSGRQFSNSRSEMNVSTLELGDSALYLCASSPGTRGYTFGSGTRLTVV.

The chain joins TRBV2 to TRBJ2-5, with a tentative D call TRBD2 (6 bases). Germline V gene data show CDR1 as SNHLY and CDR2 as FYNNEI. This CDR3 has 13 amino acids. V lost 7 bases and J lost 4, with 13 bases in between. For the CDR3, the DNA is TGTGCCAGCAAGGAGGGTCCCTTAGAGACCCAGTACTTC. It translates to CASKEGPLETQYF.

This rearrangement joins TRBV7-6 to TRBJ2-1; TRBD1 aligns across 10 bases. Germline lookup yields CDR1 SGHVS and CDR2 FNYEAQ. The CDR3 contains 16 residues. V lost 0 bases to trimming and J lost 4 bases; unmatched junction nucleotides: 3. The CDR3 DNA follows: TGTGCCAGCAGCTTAGCCGGGACAGGGGCATACAATGAGCAGTTCTTC. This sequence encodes CASSLAGTGAYNEQFF.

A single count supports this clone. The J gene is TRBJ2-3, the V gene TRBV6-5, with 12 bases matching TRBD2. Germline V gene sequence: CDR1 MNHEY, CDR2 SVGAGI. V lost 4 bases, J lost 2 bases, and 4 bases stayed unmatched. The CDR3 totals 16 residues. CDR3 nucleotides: TGTGCCAGCAGTTGGGCTAGCGGGGGGGCCACAGATACGCAGTATTTT. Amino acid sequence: CASSWASGGATDTQYF.

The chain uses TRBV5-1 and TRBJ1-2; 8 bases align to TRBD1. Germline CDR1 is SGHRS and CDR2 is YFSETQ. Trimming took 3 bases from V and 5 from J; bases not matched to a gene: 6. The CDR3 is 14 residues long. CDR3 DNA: TGCGCCAGCAGCTGGCAGGGGGCAAGGTATGGCTACACCTTC. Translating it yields CASSWQGARYGYTF.

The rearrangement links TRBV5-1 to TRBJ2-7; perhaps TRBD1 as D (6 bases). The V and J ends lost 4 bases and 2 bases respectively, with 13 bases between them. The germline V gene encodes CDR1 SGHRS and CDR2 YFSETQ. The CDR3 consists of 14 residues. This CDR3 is CASSKTTGAYEQYF. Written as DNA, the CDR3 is TGCGCCAGCAGCAAAACGACAGGCGCCTACGAGCAGTACTTC.

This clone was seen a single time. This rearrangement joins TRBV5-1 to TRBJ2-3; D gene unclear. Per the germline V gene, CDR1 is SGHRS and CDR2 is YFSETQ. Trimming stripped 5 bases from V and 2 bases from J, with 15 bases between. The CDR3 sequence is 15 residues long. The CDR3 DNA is TGCGCCAGCAGGCCTCTAGATACTTACACAGATACGCAGTATTTT. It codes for CASRPLDTYTDTQYF. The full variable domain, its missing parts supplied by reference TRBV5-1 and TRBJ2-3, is KAGVTQTPRYLIKTRGQQVTLSCSPISGHRSVSWYQQTPGQGLQFLFEYFSETQRNKGNFPGRFSGRQFSNSRSEMNVSTLELGDSALYLCASRPLDTYTDTQYFGPGTRLTVL.

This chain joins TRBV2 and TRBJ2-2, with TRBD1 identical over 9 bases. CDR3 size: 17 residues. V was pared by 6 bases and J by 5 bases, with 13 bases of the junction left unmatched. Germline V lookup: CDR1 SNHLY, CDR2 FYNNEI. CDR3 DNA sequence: TGTGCCAGCAGCCTACAACGACAGGGGGTAGGAACCGGGGAGCTGTTTTTT. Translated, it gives CASSLQRQGVGTGELFF. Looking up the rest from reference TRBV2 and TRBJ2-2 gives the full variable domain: EPEVTQTPSHQVTQMGQEVILRCVPISNHLYFYWYRQILGQKVEFLVSFYNNEISEKSEIFDDQFSVERPDGSNFTLKIRSTKLEDSAMYFCASSLQRQGVGTGELFFGEGSRLTVL.

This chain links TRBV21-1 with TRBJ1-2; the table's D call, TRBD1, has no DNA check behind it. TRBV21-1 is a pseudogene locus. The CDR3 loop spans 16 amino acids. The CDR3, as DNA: TGTGCCAGCAGCGGGCGGGACAGGGGGGTTTTCTATGGCTACACCTTC. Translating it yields CASSGRDRGVFYGYTF.